The 24 T cell receptor beta chains reported below all come from one sample, sequenced in a study of low-dose radiotherapy and immunotherapy resistance in tumors. First-strand cDNA relied on TRAV- and TRBV-specific primers spanning alpha and beta chains. PCR amplification of the TCRs was performed with Phusion for 20 to 25 PCR cycles, and it relied on a constant-region primer together with a V-primer adapter. Using its own MiXCR run on the reads, TCRdb lists one record per CDR3 protein. This sample carries around 6,200 distinct CDR3 sequences, around 71% of them seen once, and the ten largest clones take about an eighth. All receptors derive from a human donor with advanced metastatic prostate, ovarian, gallbladder or colorectal cancer (not recorded which). This table probably holds off-target reads from a library built for another chain.

The rearrangement uses TRBV5-1 and TRBJ1-4; 8 bases align to TRBD1. CDR1 and CDR2 from the germline V gene are SGHRS and YFSETQ. V was pared by 4 bases and J by 5 bases, with 4 bases of the junction left unmatched. The CDR3 sequence is 14 residues long. The CDR3 spells CASSADRGNEKLFF. DNA for the CDR3: TGCGCCAGCAGCGCAGACAGGGGAAATGAAAAACTGTTTTTT.

There are a few counts of this clonotype. The gene calls are TRBV21-1 and TRBJ2-1; the tabulated D call, TRBD1, remains unverified against the DNA. TRBV21-1 corresponds to a pseudogene. The CDR3 loop spans 19 amino acids. CDR3 sequence (DNA): TGTGCCAGCAGCAAAGACGGACAGGGACCCCGTGAGGGGTACAATGAGCAGTTCTTC. This codes for CASSKDGQGPREGYNEQFF.

The chain employs TRBV18 and TRBJ2-7; D uncertain. Germline assignment: CDR1 KGHSH and CDR2 LQKENI. Trimming took 2 bases from V and 4 from J, leaving 12 bases between them. This CDR3 spans 14 amino acids. CDR3 protein: CASSPGRKTYEQYF. The CDR3 DNA reads TGTGCCAGCTCACCAGGTCGGAAAACTTACGAGCAGTACTTC.

This chain joins TRBV5-4 and TRBJ2-1, with 12 nucleotides matching TRBD2. With 1 base clipped from V and 4 bases from J, the junction kept 0 bases outside the gene matches. CDR1 and CDR2 (germline): SGHNT, YYREEE (reference sequence). The CDR3 sequence is 15 residues long. CDR3 residues: CASSLTSGGYNEQFF. The CDR3 bases are TGTGCCAGCAGCTTGACTAGCGGGGGGTACAATGAGCAGTTCTTC.

The chain is built from TRBV5-1 and TRBJ2-7; 7 nucleotides match TRBD2. This CDR3 comprises 15 residues. Germline CDR1 is SGHRS and CDR2 is YFSETQ. The ends lost 4 bases at V and 5 bases at J; junction bases unmatched: 12. CDR3 sequence (DNA): TGCGCCAGCAGCGGTGTTAGGAGCGGGATTAACGAGCAGTACTTC. As protein: CASSGVRSGINEQYF.

The chain is built from TRBV2 and TRBJ2-7, with D tentatively TRBD1 (6 bases). Germline V gene lookup returns CDR1 SNHLY and CDR2 FYNNEI. V was cut by 6 bases and J by 4 bases, with 10 bases left in between. CDR3 length: 12 amino acids. The CDR3 DNA reads TGTGCCAGCAGCGGCACAGGGTACGAGCAGTACTTC. Protein product: CASSGTGYEQYF.

The chain links TRBV3-1 to TRBJ2-1, with D uncertain. There are 12 residues in the CDR3. CDR1 LGHDT and CDR2 YNNKEL come from the germline V gene (reference sequence). V dropped 6 bases and J dropped 8 bases, with 11 bases sitting between them. The CDR3 spells CASRSAVDEQFF. The CDR3 coding sequence is TGTGCCAGCAGATCCGCAGTCGATGAGCAGTTCTTC.

This clonotype has only one observation. This chain joins TRBV7-2 and TRBJ2-4, with 12 bases lining up with TRBD2. The length of the CDR3 is 14 residues. Trimming at V came to 4 bases and at J to 8 bases, leaving 3 bases not matched to a gene. CDR1 SGHTA and CDR2 FQGNSA come from the germline V gene. The CDR3 DNA reads as TGTGCCAGCAGCTCTAGCGGGAGGGCGTACATTCAGTACTTC. Its translation is CASSSSGRAYIQYF.

The chain employs TRBV28 and TRBJ1-4; 7 bases map to TRBD1. The CDR3 is made up of 16 amino acids. The germline gives CDR1 MDHEN, CDR2 SYDVKM. Trimming cost V 7 bases and J 8 bases; bases outside gene matches: 16. The CDR3 bases are TGTGCCAGCACCCCGGGAGGGGGCGCAGTGGCGGAAAAACTGTTTTTT. This sequence encodes CASTPGGGAVAEKLFF.

V and J are TRBV24-1 and TRBJ2-7; 9 bases map to TRBD1. The CDR3 length is 16 residues. V shed 3 bases, J shed 5 bases, and the junction held 10 bases outside the gene matches. Germline CDR1 reads KGHDR; CDR2 reads SFDVKD. The CDR3 nucleotides are TGTGCCACCAGTGATCACCACGGGACAGGGAAGGACGAGCAGTACTTC. Protein: CATSDHHGTGKDEQYF.

The V and J genes are TRBV2 and TRBJ2-1; D call uncertain. CDR3 length: 12 residues. V was trimmed by 4 bases and J by 9 bases, leaving 10 bases between them. Germline CDR1 and CDR2: SNHLY and FYNNEI. The CDR3 is CASSVDTSEQFF. As DNA, the CDR3 is TGTGCCAGCAGTGTAGACACCTCTGAGCAGTTCTTC.

This clonotype was observed a handful of times. The chain carries TRBV5-1 and TRBJ2-3, with no clear D. The germline gives CDR1 SGHRS, CDR2 YFSETQ. CDR3 size: 11 residues. V lost 2 bases and J lost 6, with 4 bases in between. The CDR3 region has the DNA TGCGCCAGCAGCTTCGGGGATACGCAGTATTTT. Its translation is CASSFGDTQYF.

This clonotype was counted only a few times. This chain uses TRBV14 with TRBJ2-4, with D tentatively TRBD2 (6 bases). The germline V gene has CDR1 SGHDN and CDR2 FVKESK. Trimming took off 0 bases at V and 4 bases at J, with 13 bases between the two ends. The CDR3 totals 16 residues. Written as DNA, the CDR3 is TGTGCCAGCAGCCAAGAGGGGTACGGGGGTAAAAACATTCAGTACTTC. Amino acid sequence: CASSQEGYGGKNIQYF.

This clonotype has only a few counts. The chain carries TRBV29-1 and TRBJ2-7, with 7 bases that match TRBD1. Per germline, CDR1 SQVTM and CDR2 ANQGSEA. CDR3 size: 12 residues. V shed 1 base, J shed 4 bases, and the junction held 1 base outside the gene matches. CDR3 bases: TGCAGCGTTGAAGGGGGACAGTACGAGCAGTACTTC. Protein sequence: CSVEGGQYEQYF.

This chain links TRBV3-1 with TRBJ1-3; D unclear. Germline lookup yields CDR1 LGHDT and CDR2 YNNKEL (reference sequence). The length of the CDR3 is 15 residues. V lost 4 bases and J lost 0, with 10 bases in between. The CDR3 spells CASSPGKSSGNTIYF. CDR3 bases: TGTGCCAGCAGCCCCGGGAAGAGCTCTGGAAACACCATATATTTT.

The J gene is TRBJ2-2, the V gene TRBV30; 10 bases agree with TRBD1. The CDR3 runs 18 residues. The V gene's germline CDR1 is GTSNPN and CDR2 SVGIG (reference sequence). After removal of 3 bases from V and 1 base from J, the junction contained 11 bases not matched to a gene. The CDR3 sequence: CAWSPLWRDRGNTGELFF. The CDR3 DNA sequence: TGTGCCTGGAGCCCGCTGTGGCGGGACAGGGGGAACACCGGGGAGCTGTTTTTT.

The gene calls are TRBV5-1 and TRBJ2-6, with 7 bases aligning to TRBD2. There are 20 residues in the CDR3. CDR1 and CDR2 (germline): SGHRS, YFSETQ. The J segment lost 0 bases and the V segment lost 2 bases, leaving 14 bases of the junction unmatched. CDR3 sequence reads: CASSFFSGLGVFSGANVLTF. As DNA, the CDR3 is TGCGCCAGCAGCTTTTTTAGCGGGTTGGGGGTCTTCTCTGGGGCCAACGTCCTGACTTTC.

The CDR3 sequence: CASRKQGAKNIQYF. CDR3 in DNA: TGTGCCAGTAGAAAACAGGGAGCCAAAAACATTCAGTACTTC. The J gene is TRBJ2-4, the V gene TRBV19; perhaps TRBD1 as D (6 bases). Trimming took 6 bases from V and 0 from J, leaving 9 bases between them. CDR1 is LNHDA and CDR2 is SQIVND in the germline V gene (reference sequence). The length of the CDR3 is 14 residues.

This sequence joins TRBV28 and TRBJ2-3; TRBD2 aligns across 12 bases. In germline, CDR1 is MDHEN, CDR2 SYDVKM. V lost 4 bases, J lost 9 bases, and 14 bases stayed unmatched. The CDR3 runs 17 residues. CDR3 in amino acids: CASSSLGLAGGVRTQYF. The DNA for the CDR3 is TGTGCCAGCAGTTCCCTAGGGCTAGCGGGAGGGGTTCGAACGCAGTATTTT.

This clonotype was counted between two and nine times. This rearrangement joins TRBV29-1 to TRBJ1-1, with 8 bases aligning to TRBD1. Trimming took 8 bases from V and 4 from J; bases not matched to a gene: 9. The length of the CDR3 is 13 residues. CDR1 is SQVTM and CDR2 is ANQGSEA in the germline V gene. CDR3 coding DNA: TGCAGCAGCGGACAGGGCATCGGCACTGAAGCTTTCTTT. Protein product: CSSGQGIGTEAFF.

V and J are TRBV5-8 and TRBJ2-7, with D perhaps assigned TRBD1 or TRBD2 (5 bases each). Germline V gene lookup returns CDR1 SGHTS and CDR2 YDEGEE. This CDR3 has 13 residues. Trimming took 6 bases from V and 9 from J, leaving 19 bases between them. In DNA, the CDR3 is TGTGCCAGCATCGCCTCGGGGAAACAGGCGCAGTACTTC. This encodes CASIASGKQAQYF.

The V and J genes are TRBV21-1 and TRBJ2-7; whether TRBD1, the table's D call, matches the DNA was not checked. TRBV21-1 has pseudogene status. The CDR3 extends over 17 amino acids. The CDR3 region is CASSDPGGTFLSYEQYF. DNA for the CDR3: TGTGCCAGCAGCGACCCGGGGGGGACATTCCTCTCCTACGAGCAGTACTTC.

In this sample, this clonotype turned up a few times. The chain links TRBV30 to TRBJ2-3; 7 positions agree with TRBD1. V gave up 2 bases and J gave up 3 bases; unmatched junction bases: 11. CDR3 length: 16 amino acids. Per germline, CDR1 GTSNPN and CDR2 SVGIG (reference sequence). Here the CDR3 reads CAWSTQGTVPTDTQYF. CDR3 DNA: TGTGCCTGGAGTACGCAGGGGACAGTCCCTACAGATACGCAGTATTTT.

J is TRBJ2-1 and V is TRBV6-2 or TRBV6-3; perhaps TRBD2 as D (7 bases). The CDR3 spans 14 residues. The V end was cut by 6 bases, the J end by 4 bases, with 13 bases between. The germline gives CDR1 MNHEY, CDR2 SVGEGT. The CDR3 DNA follows: TGTGCCAGCAGCTGGGGAGGGACATACAATGAGCAGTTCTTC. This translates into CASSWGGTYNEQFF.